These T cell receptor beta chains were read from a single sample in a study of blood T cell repertoires in COVID-19. Assay: immunoSEQ multiplex PCR; the TCRdb copy retains only in-frame clones and omits some. This sample has approximately 350,000 clones; roughly 87% occur once, and the top ten carry 2.5% to 3.5%. Material: PBMCs or T cells enriched from blood (not recorded which). The source is a young woman who had recovered from COVID-19. Both conserved end residues are part of each CDR3. D genes are given only for firm matches. Clone size is stated in some rows and not others, as once, few, many or a class when expanded.

abundance	v_gene	d_gene	j_gene	CDR3aa	CDR3nt
NA	TRBV12-3/TRBV12-4	NA	TRBJ1-5	CASSLTVNQPQHF	TGTGCCAGCAGCCTAACAGTCAATCAGCCCCAGCATTTT
few	TRBV3-1/TRBV3-2	TRBD2	TRBJ2-2	CASSQFASGRIGELFF	TGTGCCAGCAGCCAATTTGCTAGCGGGAGGATCGGGGAGCTGTTTTTT
once	TRBV30	NA	TRBJ1-5	CAWATTNGNQPQHF	TGTGCCTGGGCGACGACAAACGGCAATCAGCCCCAGCATTTT
NA	TRBV5-1	TRBD1	TRBJ2-1	CASSFIPTGGSYNEQFF	TGCGCCAGCAGCTTCATCCCGACAGGGGGCTCCTACAATGAGCAGTTCTTC
NA	TRBV13	TRBD1	TRBJ2-1	CASSSQTGGASGSSYNEQFF	TGTGCCAGCAGCTCCCAGACAGGGGGCGCTTCGGGCAGCTCCTACAATGAGCAGTTCTTC
NA	TRBV19	TRBD1	TRBJ2-7	CASSMGTGYEQYF	TGTGCCAGTAGTATGGGGACAGGCTACGAGCAGTACTTC
NA	TRBV30	NA	TRBJ1-1	CAWGTTGTEAFF	TGTGCCTGGGGGACGACGGGGACTGAAGCTTTCTTT
NA	TRBV11-2	NA	TRBJ1-1	CASSLVRSLNTEAFF	TGTGCCAGCAGCTTAGTACGCAGTTTGAACACTGAAGCTTTCTTT
NA	TRBV15	NA	TRBJ1-4	CATRPRAGMREKLFF	TGTGCCACCAGACCTCGAGCAGGGATGAGGGAAAAACTGTTTTTT
NA	TRBV6-5	NA	TRBJ1-6	CASSYSIKSEIHF	TGTGCCAGCAGTTACTCGATAAAGTCCGAGATCCACTTT
NA	TRBV19	TRBD1	TRBJ2-1	CASSNNRDSGYNEQFF	TGTGCCAGTAGTAACAACCGGGACAGTGGATACAATGAGCAGTTCTTC
once	TRBV30	NA	TRBJ2-1	CAWSVLPRQFF	TGTGCCTGGAGTGTACTCCCGAGGCAGTTCTTC
NA	TRBV6-6	NA	TRBJ1-2	CASTERQGGGYTF	TGTGCCAGCACCGAGCGGCAGGGAGGTGGCTACACCTTC
NA	TRBV5-4	NA	TRBJ1-3	CASSFRGNGNTIYF	TGTGCCAGCAGCTTCAGGGGTAATGGAAACACCATATATTTT
NA	TRBV27	NA	TRBJ2-4	CASSRLGNPQNIQYF	TGTGCCAGCAGTCGACTAGGGAACCCCCAAAACATTCAGTACTTC
once	TRBV29-1	NA	TRBJ1-1	CSVIEVGGLAEAFF	TGCAGCGTTATCGAAGTTGGGGGACTGGCTGAAGCTTTCTTT
few	TRBV6-4	NA	TRBJ2-1	CASSPTEVDEQFF	TGTGCCTCCTCTCCGACCGAGGTCGATGAGCAGTTCTTC
NA	TRBV9	NA	TRBJ2-3	CASSVGGVTDTQYF	TGTGCCAGCAGCGTAGGGGGGGTTACAGATACGCAGTATTTT
NA	TRBV6-1	TRBD1	TRBJ1-1	CASSEGTGGAEAFF	TGTGCCAGCAGTGAAGGGACAGGGGGCGCTGAAGCTTTCTTT
NA	TRBV5-1	NA	TRBJ1-3	CASSSEGNSGNTIYF	TGCGCCAGCAGCTCGGAGGGTAACTCTGGAAACACCATATATTTT
NA	TRBV7-7	TRBD2	TRBJ2-1	CASSLASPRGGIDEQFF	TGTGCTAGCAGCTTAGCGAGTCCGCGGGGGGGCATCGATGAGCAGTTCTTC
NA	TRBV5-1	NA	TRBJ2-1	CASSLEGGPTMSGQFF	TGCGCCAGCAGCTTGGAAGGCGGCCCTACAATGAGTGGGCAGTTCTTC
NA	TRBV5-1	TRBD1	TRBJ1-6	CASSSGQGSRNSPLHF	TGCGCCAGCAGCTCGGGACAGGGTTCCAGGAATTCACCCCTCCACTTT
NA	TRBV19	TRBD1	TRBJ2-4	CASSRDRGIAKNIQYF	TGTGCCAGTAGCCGGGACAGGGGTATAGCCAAAAACATTCAGTACTTC
NA	TRBV7-9	NA	TRBJ2-3	CASSPPLAEGSTDTQYF	TGTGCCAGCAGCCCCCCTTTAGCGGAGGGGAGCACAGATACGCAGTATTTT
NA	TRBV6-5	TRBD2	TRBJ2-1	CASRRGTSGYNEQFF	TGTGCCAGCAGGCGAGGGACTAGCGGTTACAATGAGCAGTTCTTC
once	TRBV28	NA	TRBJ2-1	CASSNGGNEQFF	TGTGCCAGCAGTAACGGGGGAAATGAGCAGTTCTTC
NA	TRBV6-6	NA	TRBJ1-4	CASSPTGTGFATNEKLFF	TGTGCCAGCAGTCCCACCGGCACAGGATTTGCAACTAATGAAAAACTGTTTTTT
NA	TRBV28	NA	TRBJ1-5	CASRQGADQPQHF	TGTGCCAGCAGGCAGGGTGCGGATCAGCCCCAGCATTTT
NA	TRBV3-1/TRBV3-2	TRBD1	TRBJ2-2	CASSHRTGRAPGELFF	TGTGCCAGCAGCCACCGGACAGGAAGGGCTCCCGGGGAGCTGTTTTTT
NA	TRBV2	TRBD1	TRBJ1-5	CASSGDSFNQPQHF	TGTGCCAGCAGTGGGGACAGCTTCAATCAGCCCCAGCATTTT
NA	TRBV27	TRBD1	TRBJ2-4	CASPRTGVKNIQYF	TGTGCCAGCCCTCGGACAGGGGTCAAAAACATTCAGTACTTC
once	TRBV7-9	TRBD1	TRBJ2-2	CASSPGQEITGELFF	TGTGCCAGCAGCCCGGGACAGGAGATCACCGGGGAGCTGTTTTTT
NA	TRBV10-2	TRBD1	TRBJ1-5	CASSESGTGGQPQHF	TGCGCCAGCAGTGAGTCCGGGACAGGTGGTCAGCCCCAGCATTTT
NA	TRBV11-2	NA	TRBJ1-1	CASSLDRWREAFF	TGTGCCAGCAGCTTAGACCGATGGAGGGAAGCTTTCTTT
NA	TRBV13	NA	TRBJ1-5	CASSSLTGPQHF	TGTGCCAGCAGCTCCCTGACTGGGCCCCAGCATTTT
NA	TRBV3-1/TRBV3-2	NA	TRBJ1-2	CASSQVVSAYGYTF	TGTGCCAGCAGCCAAGTAGTGAGCGCCTATGGCTACACCTTC
NA	TRBV6-5	NA	TRBJ2-1	CASRLQGYSYNEQFF	TGTGCCAGCCGATTACAGGGTTACTCCTACAATGAGCAGTTCTTC
NA	TRBV7-2	TRBD1	TRBJ2-3	CASSRDRAADTQYF	TGTGCCAGCAGCCGGGACAGGGCGGCAGATACGCAGTATTTT
once	TRBV6-5	NA	TRBJ1-1	CASSLQGPTEAFF	TGTGCCAGCAGCTTACAGGGTCCCACTGAAGCTTTCTTT
NA	TRBV10-3	TRBD1	TRBJ2-5	CATGQGASQQETQYF	TGTGCCACGGGACAGGGGGCCAGCCAACAAGAGACCCAGTACTTC
once	TRBV6-5	NA	TRBJ2-7	CASSFGAAYEQYF	TGTGCCAGCAGTTTTGGGGCCGCCTACGAGCAGTACTTC
NA	TRBV6-5	NA	TRBJ2-7	CASRPTGSGYEQYF	TGTGCCAGCAGACCCACAGGGTCGGGATACGAGCAGTACTTC
NA	TRBV19	TRBD2	TRBJ2-3	CASTDKGLHTDTQYF	TGTGCCAGTACCGATAAGGGACTACACACAGATACGCAGTATTTT
NA	TRBV10-1	TRBD2	TRBJ2-1	CASSLAGADEQFF	TGCGCCAGCAGTTTAGCGGGGGCGGATGAGCAGTTCTTC
NA	TRBV9	NA	TRBJ1-1	CASSVGGASYTEAFF	TGTGCCAGCAGCGTAGGTGGGGCCAGTTACACTGAAGCTTTCTTT